A selection of T cell receptor beta chains follows, all from one sample in a study of T cell changes during pregnancy in multiple sclerosis. Sequenced by immunoSEQ multiplex PCR; TCRdb stores in-frame clones only, minus some. The sample has 70,000 or so clones; 85% to 95% are singletons. The source material was peripheral blood, sampled in the third trimester of pregnancy. Receptors were obtained from a female donor in good health, enrolled as a control in a pregnancy study. Both conserved end residues are trimmed from each CDR3.

CDR3aa	v_gene	j_gene
ASSPDRVSGEKLF	TRBV18	TRBJ1-4
ASSRGGAGTEAF	TRBV19	TRBJ1-1
ASSHTGELNTEAF	TRBV28	TRBJ1-1
ASSLAPPGTSAYNEQF	TRBV5-1	TRBJ2-1
ASSVARRRETQY	TRBV28	TRBJ2-5
ASSLEAGATYNEQF	TRBV7-2	TRBJ2-1
ASSIGTGPQETQY	TRBV11-2	TRBJ2-5
ASSVTGSGGARSYEQY	TRBV2	TRBJ2-7
ASSPRGGSGAF	TRBV19	TRBJ1-1
ASSPGTGGSGNQPQH	TRBV18	TRBJ1-5
AWSVWGTGDGETQY	TRBV30	TRBJ2-5
AWSGQGKSPLH	TRBV30	TRBJ1-6
AWSLVSPYGYT	TRBV30	TRBJ1-2